This note documents a single T cell receptor beta chain sequence. V lost 3 bases and J lost 5, with 13 bases in between. This CDR3 is 13 amino acids long. Germline CDR1 and CDR2: SQVTM and ANQGSEA. In the source study's methods: Using reference gene primer amplification, nucleated cell counts were estimated. Clones were sequenced by immunoSEQ multiplex PCR, and TCRdb holds only the in-frame ones, with some missing. That table gives V, J and clone size, and the DNA gave D and trimming. The sample records some 150,000 clones, around 82% being singletons. This entry comes from a study of blood T cell repertoires in COVID-19. As for the study in general: Donors in the United States, Italy and Spain gave samples during acute or convalescent COVID-19. Nucleic acid was either cDNA or gDNA, and it came from T cells, B-cell-depleted T cells, or PBMCs.

The genes are TRBV29-1 and TRBJ2-5; perhaps TRBD2 as D (6 bases). Sequencing was performed on peripheral blood. This clonotype was obtained from an older woman with acute or convalescent COVID-19. In nucleotides, the CDR3 is TGCAGCGTTGAGAGCGGGCCGGCGGAGACCCAGTACTTC. It codes for CSVESGPAETQYF.